This T cell receptor (beta chain) was sequenced in a study of T-cell reconstitution after alpha-beta-depleted transplantation in children. Broader study findings: T-cell counts and diversity at one year post-transplant came mainly from newly produced T cells. Several hundred rapidly expanded clones from non-depleted graft cells reportedly supplied alpha-beta T cells about two months post-transplant.

It was with unique molecular identifiers that the TCRbeta library was prepared. TCRdb reanalysed the PCR reads using MiXCR and keeps one entry per CDR3 protein. The repertoire holds around 250,000 distinct CDR3 sequences, roughly 24% seen once, with less than 3.5% in the top ten. CDR3 length: 14 amino acids. Trimming stripped 5 bases from V and 5 bases from J, with 18 bases between. The germline gives CDR1 DFQATT, CDR2 SNEGSKA (reference sequence). Only one count was recorded for this clonotype. The antigen is undetermined. The sequence came from a girl aged 2 to 10 with Fanconi anemia, due to receive a stem cell transplant. V usage is TRBV20-1 and J usage is TRBJ2-5; D is perhaps TRBD2 (6 bases). Sequencing used PBMCs, obtained before TCRalphabeta/CD19-depleted stem cell transplant. CDR3 loop: CSAPDNTRGETQYF. The CDR3 bases are TGCAGTGCTCCAGACAATACTCGGGGGGAGACCCAGTACTTC.